The clone carrying this TCR beta chain was recorded a few times. What it recognizes is unknown. The sample is drawn from a study of beta chain features in type 1 diabetes. As for the study in general: Taken together, all samples contributed 95 million to 110 million examined sorted cells. General study points: Within each of all four CD4+ subsets, Type 1 diabetes patients had TCRB CDR3s that were moderately but significantly shorter. Since sequencing was performed on cDNA, cells with high TCR expression could be over-represented.

What was sequenced were expressed TCRB transcripts, since all of the isolated RNA had been reverse transcribed. The assay was immunoSEQ multiplex PCR, and TCRdb's table has in-frame clones only and misses some. The top ten clones hold 0.7% of a sample with 160,000 or so clones, approximately 8.7% of them seen once. This CDR3 has 15 residues. Germline V lookup: CDR1 MNHEY, CDR2 SVGAGI. V gave up 8 bases and J gave up 9 bases; unmatched junction bases: 14. The specimen was central memory CD4+ T cells from blood. The sequence derives from a woman in her 30s with type 1 diabetes. The V and J genes are TRBV6-5 and TRBJ2-1, with 9 bases that match TRBD1. The CDR3 spells CASGKETGGWSEQFF. The CDR3 coding sequence is TGTGCCAGCGGTAAGGAGACAGGGGGTTGGAGTGAGCAGTTCTTC.